Below are 5 T cell receptor beta chains sequenced from a single sample in a study of blood T cell repertoires in COVID-19. Generated by immunoSEQ multiplex PCR, the TCRdb table keeps only in-frame clones and is missing some. This sample has a few hundred thousand clones, with around nine tenths found just once. The specimen sequenced was PBMCs or T cells enriched from blood (not recorded which). The source is a young woman who had recovered from COVID-19.

The chain uses TRBV3-1 (or the pseudogene TRBV3-2) and TRBJ2-7; TRBD2 aligns across 8 bases. The junction had 10 bases not matched to a gene; V was cut back by 4 bases and J by 2 bases. Germline V CDR1 and CDR2: LGHDT, YNNKEL (reference sequence). The CDR3 is 16 residues long. The CDR3 nucleotides read TGTGCCAGCAGCCGACTTCGAGGCGGGGGGACCTACGAGCAGTACTTC. This translates into CASSRLRGGGTYEQYF.

The chain employs TRBV30 and TRBJ1-6; possible D gene TRBD1, 5 bases. The CDR3 consists of 17 residues. Germline V CDR1 and CDR2: GTSNPN, SVGIG (reference sequence). V was cut by 1 base and J by 0 bases, with 13 bases left in between. CDR3 in DNA: TGTGCCTGGAGTGGGGGACTTCTCAACTCCTATAATTCACCCCTCCACTTT. It encodes CAWSGGLLNSYNSPLHF. Filled out from reference TRBV30 and TRBJ1-6, the complete variable domain reads SQTIHQWPATLVQPVGSPLSLECTVEGTSNPNLYWYRQAAGRGLQLLFYSVGIGQISSEVPQNLSASRPQDRQFILSSKKLLLSDSGFYLCAWSGGLLNSYNSPLHFGNGTRLTVT.

This rearrangement joins TRBV6-5 to TRBJ2-3, with no clear D. The germline V and J ends were trimmed by 2 bases and 2 bases, with 8 bases remaining between them. Germline CDR1 reads MNHEY; CDR2 reads SVGAGI. The CDR3 contains 14 residues. DNA of the CDR3: TGTGCCAGCAGTTACGGAGCGCACACAGATACGCAGTATTTT. Its protein product is CASSYGAHTDTQYF.

CDR3: CASNRTGNSYF. The CDR3, as DNA: TGTGCCAGCAACAGGACAGGTAATTCGTACTTC. The genes are TRBV3-1 (or the pseudogene TRBV3-2) and TRBJ2-7; 7 bases agree with TRBD1. CDR3 size: 11 residues. V gave up 7 bases and J gave up 12 bases; unmatched junction bases: 9. Germline V gives CDR1 LGHDT, CDR2 YNNKEL (reference sequence).

The CDR3 loop is CASSLDHPAGPSYNEQFF. The CDR3 region has the DNA TGTGCCAGCAGCTTAGATCACCCTGCGGGGCCGTCCTACAATGAGCAGTTCTTC. V gene TRBV11-3 combines with J gene TRBJ2-1; D perhaps matches TRBD2 (6 bases). The CDR3 sequence is 18 residues long. CDR1 and CDR2 from the germline V gene are SGHNT and YENEEA. V was cut by 0 bases and J by 1 base, with 16 bases left in between.